The clone carrying this T cell receptor (beta chain) came up a few times. What it binds is not known. These data are taken from a study of T cell responses to AZD1222 COVID-19 vaccine. Whole-study findings and limits: Vaccine-related CD4 TCRs covered spike, predominating at 160-218 and 743-854. In a largely white British group with more females than males, clonal diversity was possibly underestimated. Spike-specific TCR breadth and depth went up after people got two AZD1222 doses. Baseline serostatus was positive in only a handful of AZD1222 recipients.

Sequencing was performed with immunoSEQ multiplex PCR; in TCRdb, only in-frame clones are kept and a portion is missing. The sample holds 45,000 to 65,000 clones; roughly 89% are singletons and the top ten take 2% to 3%. This TCR came from an adult who received the AZD1222 COVID-19 vaccine. The input for sequencing was peripheral blood, taken 28 days after the second AZD1222 dose.

The CDR3 reads CASSTGSPPETQYF. The CDR3 nucleotides are TGTGCCAGCAGCACCGGGAGCCCCCCCGAGACCCAGTACTTC. The rearrangement uses TRBV5-4 and TRBJ2-5, with D perhaps TRBD2 (6 bases). The CDR3 totals 14 residues. CDR1 is SGHNT, CDR2 YYREEE, per germline (reference sequence). V lost 4 bases, J lost 5 bases, and 15 bases lay in between.